The T cell receptor beta chain under discussion was sequenced for a study of T-cell reconstitution after alpha-beta-depleted transplantation in children. At least ten counts were recorded for this clonotype. Its antigen is still unknown. The V gene end was trimmed by 7 bases and the J gene end by 5 bases; junction bases not matched to a gene: 11. The CDR3 spans 14 residues. Germline CDR1 is LGHDT and CDR2 is YNNKEL (reference sequence). Library preparation (for TCRbeta) was performed with unique molecular identifiers. In TCRdb, the PCR reads were re-called with MiXCR into one record per CDR3 protein. The profile covers roughly 200,000 distinct CDR3 sequences, with approximately 10% appearing a single time and 28% taken by the ten largest. Study-wide points: About two months after transplant, alpha-beta T cells reportedly came from several hundred expanded graft clones. The authors attributed T-cell counts and diversity one year after transplant mostly to newly produced T cells.

This receptor was taken from a child less than two years old with acute myeloid leukemia, due to receive a stem cell transplant. Sequencing was performed on PBMCs, taken before TCRalphabeta/CD19-depleted stem cell transplant. This chain uses TRBV3-1 with TRBJ2-7, with 7 nucleotides matching TRBD2. For the CDR3, the DNA is TGTGCCAGCAATAATATCGGCGGGAGTGACGAGCAGTACTTC. Translating it yields CASNNIGGSDEQYF.